This T cell receptor (beta chain) is from a study of T cell changes during pregnancy in multiple sclerosis. In germline, CDR1 is SGHDT, CDR2 YYEEEE. V lost 3 bases and J lost 3, with 16 bases in between. The CDR3 runs 16 residues. Libraries were prepared by immunoSEQ multiplex PCR; TCRdb keeps only in-frame clonotypes and omits some of them. The sample includes about 76,000 clones, 93% of them seen just once. The chain links TRBV5-6 to TRBJ1-5, with D uncertain. This TCR was recovered from a female donor with multiple sclerosis, enrolled in a pregnancy study. Specimen: peripheral blood, collected in the second trimester of pregnancy. The CDR3 DNA sequence: TGTGCCAGCAGCTCGGTTCGGGCCGGGGACAATCAGCCCCAGCATTTT. It codes for CASSSVRAGDNQPQHF.